What follows describes a single TCR beta chain. This entry is derived from a study of CD8 T cells in Susac syndrome. The CDR3 runs to 16 residues. In germline, CDR1 is SGHRS, CDR2 YFSETQ. V shed 0 bases and J 1 base; nucleotides not matched to a gene: 5. In blood CD8+ and CD4+ T cells, TCR beta underwent sequencing. Purification of the CD8+ and CD4+ T cells relied on negative isolation, and TEMRA cells underwent FACS enrichment. An amount of RNA that ranged from 0.5 to 1 ug was reverse transcribed with random hexamers. Across 54 Vbeta and 13 Jbeta, TCR beta CDR3 was amplified with immunoSEQ multiplex PCR. One entry per CDR3 protein results from TCRdb running MiXCR on the immunoSEQ multiplex PCR reads. The data hold about 250,000 distinct CDR3 sequences, with 85% to 95% observed a single time.

The sample consisted of CD4+ T cells from PBMCs. The receptor's source is a human donor with multiple sclerosis. The gene calls are TRBV5-1 and TRBJ1-1; 8 positions match TRBD1. This CDR3 reads CASSLGDRQGNTEAFF. The CDR3 nucleotides read TGCGCCAGCAGCTTGGGGGACAGGCAGGGGAACACTGAAGCTTTCTTT.